This passage covers 10 T cell receptor beta chains from one sample sequenced in a study of identical twins. TCRdb processed the 5' RACE reads anew with MiXCR; each CDR3 protein has one entry. Among some 500,000 distinct CDR3 sequences listed, around 20% were seen once. Another study also made use of these data, one on T cells expressing NK-cell markers.

The sequencing input was CD4+ T cells sorted from blood. These receptors originate from a woman between 18 and 30 years old in good health.

This clonotype appeared many times. This sequence joins TRBV5-1 and TRBJ2-1, with D unclear. Trimming left V 7 bases short and J 0 bases short, with 17 bases between. Germline-derived CDR1 and CDR2 are SGHRS and YFSETQ. This CDR3 has 16 residues. Here the CDR3 DNA reads TGCGCCAGCTCTCTAGGAGTAGGCGGCTCCTACAATGAGCAGTTCTTC. It codes for CASSLGVGGSYNEQFF.

This chain links TRBV4-3 with TRBJ2-7; D is ambiguous. CDR1 and CDR2 from the germline V gene are LGHNA and YSLEER. The CDR3 extends over 13 amino acids. The V end was cut by 0 bases, the J end by 6 bases, with 9 bases between. CDR3: CASSQEQFREQYF. The DNA of the CDR3 is TGCGCCAGCAGCCAAGAGCAGTTCCGCGAGCAGTACTTC.

This clonotype was observed a few times. V gene TRBV3-1 combines with J gene TRBJ2-5; no firm D call. This CDR3 spans 15 amino acids. Germline V gene sequence: CDR1 LGHDT, CDR2 YNNKEL (reference sequence). Trimming took off 0 bases at V and 0 bases at J, with 8 bases between the two ends. Written as DNA, the CDR3 is TGTGCCAGCAGCCAAGAGTTACAGTACCAAGAGACCCAGTACTTC. Translated: CASSQELQYQETQYF.

The genes are TRBV3-1 and TRBJ1-1, with TRBD1 matching over 7 bases. Germline CDR1 is LGHDT and CDR2 is YNNKEL (reference sequence). Losses at the gene ends were 3 bases for V and 8 bases for J; bases not matched to a gene: 3. This CDR3 is built from 12 residues. In DNA form, the CDR3 reads TGTGCCAGCAGCCAGGCGGACAGGGAAGCTTTCTTT. It specifies CASSQADREAFF.

This clonotype was picked up many times. This chain uses TRBV7-2 with TRBJ2-1, with D perhaps TRBD1 or TRBD2 (5 bases each). From germline, CDR1 is SGHTA and CDR2 FQGNSA. CDR3 length equals 16 residues. V was shortened by 2 bases and J by 2 bases, with 13 bases between the two germline ends. The CDR3 sequence: CASSLWGTPAYNEQFF. The CDR3 DNA reads as TGTGCCAGCAGCTTATGGGGGACCCCGGCCTACAATGAGCAGTTCTTC. The whole variable domain, filled in from reference TRBV7-2 and TRBJ2-1, reads GAGVSQSPSNKVTEKGKDVELRCDPISGHTALYWYRQSLGQGLEFLIYFQGNSAPDKSGLPSDRFSAERTGGSVSTLTIQRTQQEDSAVYLCASSLWGTPAYNEQFFGPGTRLTVL.

The chain couples TRBV20-1 to TRBJ2-3; 13 bases map to TRBD2. J was trimmed by 3 bases and V by 1 base; bases with no gene match: 4. CDR3 length: 16 residues. From germline, CDR1 is DFQATT and CDR2 SNEGSKA (reference sequence). The CDR3 is CSARARGLAGTDTQYF. DNA for the CDR3: TGCAGTGCTAGAGCACGGGGACTAGCGGGAACAGATACGCAGTATTTT.

This clonotype was seen a few times. The chain uses TRBV12-3 or TRBV12-4 and TRBJ1-2, with a tentative D call TRBD1 (5 bases). The CDR3 contains 13 residues. Trimming removed 2 bases at V and 7 bases at J, with 11 bases between. The CDR3 sequence is CASSLNTGLGYTF. Here the CDR3 DNA reads TGTGCCAGCAGTTTAAATACGGGGCTTGGCTACACCTTC.

This clonotype was detected only a few times. The genes are TRBV20-1 and TRBJ1-5, with D unclear. Per germline, CDR1 DFQATT and CDR2 SNEGSKA (reference sequence). V gave up 7 bases and J gave up 2 bases, with 6 bases separating them. The CDR3 covers 11 residues. The CDR3 DNA reads as TGCAGTGTAGCCGGCAATCAGCCCCAGCATTTT. It is translated as CSVAGNQPQHF.

A few counts support this clonotype. V gene TRBV7-2 combines with J gene TRBJ2-1; D is possibly TRBD1 or TRBD2 (5 bases each). This CDR3 has 16 residues. V lost 3 bases, J lost 6 bases, and 18 bases lay in between. CDR1 is SGHTA, CDR2 FQGNSA, per germline. The CDR3 sequence: CASSFSGTQATNEQFF. The CDR3 DNA reads as TGTGCCAGCAGCTTTTCCGGGACCCAAGCAACCAATGAGCAGTTCTTC.

The chain combines TRBV3-1 with TRBJ1-2; D unresolved. This CDR3 spans 17 amino acids. From germline, CDR1 is LGHDT and CDR2 YNNKEL (reference sequence). V lost 0 bases to trimming and J lost 6 bases, with 20 bases between them. The CDR3 loop is CASSQESLVGASDGYTF. DNA for the CDR3: TGTGCCAGCAGCCAAGAATCTCTTGTGGGCGCGAGTGATGGCTACACCTTC.